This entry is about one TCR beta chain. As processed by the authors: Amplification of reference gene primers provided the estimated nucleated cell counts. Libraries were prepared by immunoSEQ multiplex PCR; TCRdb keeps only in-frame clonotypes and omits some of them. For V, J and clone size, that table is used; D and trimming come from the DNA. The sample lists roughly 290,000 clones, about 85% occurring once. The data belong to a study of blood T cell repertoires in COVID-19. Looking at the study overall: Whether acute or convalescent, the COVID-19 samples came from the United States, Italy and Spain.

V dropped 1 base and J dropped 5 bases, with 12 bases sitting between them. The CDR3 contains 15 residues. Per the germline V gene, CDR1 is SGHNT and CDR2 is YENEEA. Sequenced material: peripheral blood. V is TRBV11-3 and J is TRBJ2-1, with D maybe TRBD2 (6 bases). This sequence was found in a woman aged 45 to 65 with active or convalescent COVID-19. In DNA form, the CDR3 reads TGTGCCAGCAGCTTAGGAGGTAGCGGCAACAATGAGCAGTTCTTC. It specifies CASSLGGSGNNEQFF.